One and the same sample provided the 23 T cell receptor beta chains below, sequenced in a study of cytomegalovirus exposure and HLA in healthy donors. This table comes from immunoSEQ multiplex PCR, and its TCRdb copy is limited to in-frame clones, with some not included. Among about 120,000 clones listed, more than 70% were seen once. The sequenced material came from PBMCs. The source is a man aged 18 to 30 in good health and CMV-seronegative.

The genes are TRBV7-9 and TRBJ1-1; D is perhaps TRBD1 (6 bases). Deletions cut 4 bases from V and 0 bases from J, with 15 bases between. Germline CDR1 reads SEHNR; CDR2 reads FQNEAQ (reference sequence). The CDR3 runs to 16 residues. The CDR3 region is CASSSDRRAMNTEAFF. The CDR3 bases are TGTGCCAGCAGCTCCGACAGGCGGGCTATGAACACTGAAGCTTTCTTT.

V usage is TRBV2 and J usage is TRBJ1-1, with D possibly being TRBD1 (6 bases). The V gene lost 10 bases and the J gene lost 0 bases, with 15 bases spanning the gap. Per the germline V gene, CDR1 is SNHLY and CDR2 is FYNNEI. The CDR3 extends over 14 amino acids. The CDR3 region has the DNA TGTGCCAACCTACAGGGAAGGATGAACACTGAAGCTTTCTTT. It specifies CANLQGRMNTEAFF.

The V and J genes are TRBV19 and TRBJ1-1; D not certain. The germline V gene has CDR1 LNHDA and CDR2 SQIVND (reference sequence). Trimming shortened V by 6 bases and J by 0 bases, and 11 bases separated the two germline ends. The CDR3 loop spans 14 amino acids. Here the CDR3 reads CASRLVLLNTEAFF. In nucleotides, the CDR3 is TGTGCCAGTAGATTAGTGCTTTTGAACACTGAAGCTTTCTTT.

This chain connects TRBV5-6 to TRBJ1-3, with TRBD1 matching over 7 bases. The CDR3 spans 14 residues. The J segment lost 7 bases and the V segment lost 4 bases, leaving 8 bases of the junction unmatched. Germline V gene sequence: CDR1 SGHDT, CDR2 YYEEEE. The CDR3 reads CASSTQGWRNTIYF. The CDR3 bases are TGTGCCAGCAGCACACAGGGGTGGAGGAACACCATATATTTT.

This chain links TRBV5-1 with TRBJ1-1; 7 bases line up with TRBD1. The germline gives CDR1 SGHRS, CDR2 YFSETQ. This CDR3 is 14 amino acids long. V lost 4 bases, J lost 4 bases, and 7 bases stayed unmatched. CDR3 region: CASSRQGVGTEAFF. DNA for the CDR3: TGCGCCAGCAGCAGGCAGGGGGTCGGCACTGAAGCTTTCTTT.

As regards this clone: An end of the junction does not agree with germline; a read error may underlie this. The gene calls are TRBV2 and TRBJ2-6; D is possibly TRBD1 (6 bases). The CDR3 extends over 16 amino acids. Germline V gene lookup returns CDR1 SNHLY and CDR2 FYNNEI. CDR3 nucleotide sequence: TGTGCCAGCAGGGAAGGGGGAGTCGCTGGGGCCAACGTCCTGACTTTC. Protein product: CASREGGVAGANVLTF.

CDR3 in DNA: TGTGCCAGCAGGAAACATGGGGAGGCCGGGGAGCTGTTTTTT. Protein product: CASRKHGEAGELFF. This chain links TRBV6-1 with TRBJ2-2; the D gene is possibly TRBD2 (6 bases). The CDR3 contains 14 residues. From germline, CDR1 is MNHNS and CDR2 SASEGT. Between the trimmed V and J ends, which lost 6 bases and 6 bases, there was a span of 14 bases.

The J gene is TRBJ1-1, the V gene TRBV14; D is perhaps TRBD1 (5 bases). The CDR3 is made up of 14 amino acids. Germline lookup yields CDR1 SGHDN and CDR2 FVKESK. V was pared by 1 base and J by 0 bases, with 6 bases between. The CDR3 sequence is CASSQVGVNTEAFF. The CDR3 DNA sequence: TGTGCCAGCAGCCAAGTAGGGGTGAACACTGAAGCTTTCTTT.

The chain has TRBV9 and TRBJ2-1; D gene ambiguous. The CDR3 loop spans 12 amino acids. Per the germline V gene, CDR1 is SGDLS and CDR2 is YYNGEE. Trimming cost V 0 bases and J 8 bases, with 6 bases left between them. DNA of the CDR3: TGTGCCAGCAGCGTAGAAACGGATGAGCAGTTCTTC. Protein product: CASSVETDEQFF. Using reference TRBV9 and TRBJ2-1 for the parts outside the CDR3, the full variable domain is DSGVTQTPKHLITATGQRVTLRCSPRSGDLSVYWYQQSLDQGLQFLIQYYNGEERAKGNILERFSAQQFPDLHSELNLSSLELGDSALYFCASSVETDEQFFGPGTRLTVL.

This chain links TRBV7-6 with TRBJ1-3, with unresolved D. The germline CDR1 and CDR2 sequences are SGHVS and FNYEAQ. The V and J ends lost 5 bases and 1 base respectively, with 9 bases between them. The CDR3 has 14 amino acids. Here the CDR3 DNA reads TGTGCCAGCAGCCATCGGAGTTCTGGAAACACCATATATTTT. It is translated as CASSHRSSGNTIYF.

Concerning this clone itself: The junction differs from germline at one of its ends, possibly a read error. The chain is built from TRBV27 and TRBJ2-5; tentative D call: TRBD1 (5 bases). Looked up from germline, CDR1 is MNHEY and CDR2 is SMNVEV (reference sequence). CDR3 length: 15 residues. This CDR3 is CASSLPRQTQETQYF. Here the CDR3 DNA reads TGTGCCAGCAGTTTACCCCGACAGACCCAAGAGACTCAGTACTTC.

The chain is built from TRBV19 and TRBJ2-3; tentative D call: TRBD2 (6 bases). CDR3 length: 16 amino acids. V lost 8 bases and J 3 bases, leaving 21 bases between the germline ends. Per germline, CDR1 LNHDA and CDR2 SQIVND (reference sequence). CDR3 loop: CASRNLGEAGTDTQYF. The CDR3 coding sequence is TGTGCCAGTCGAAACCTGGGGGAGGCCGGAACAGATACGCAGTATTTT.

Here the CDR3 DNA reads TGCGCCAGCAGCCCCGACAGGAGCTATGGCTACACCTTC. It encodes CASSPDRSYGYTF. The chain has TRBV5-1 and TRBJ1-2; maybe TRBD1 (6 bases). From germline, CDR1 is SGHRS and CDR2 YFSETQ. The CDR3 is made up of 13 amino acids. V was cut by 4 bases and J by 4 bases, with 11 bases left in between.

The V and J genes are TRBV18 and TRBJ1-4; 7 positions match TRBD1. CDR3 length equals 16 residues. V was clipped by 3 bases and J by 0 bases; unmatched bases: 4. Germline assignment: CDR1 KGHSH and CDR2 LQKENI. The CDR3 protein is CASSPRDSPTNEKLFF. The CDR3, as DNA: TGTGCCAGCTCACCCCGGGACAGTCCAACTAATGAAAAACTGTTTTTT.

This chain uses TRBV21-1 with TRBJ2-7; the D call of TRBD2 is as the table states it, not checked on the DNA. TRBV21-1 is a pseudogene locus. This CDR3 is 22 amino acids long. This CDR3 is CASSNNDAQGERIAGGPDEQYF. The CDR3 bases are TGTGCCAGCAGCAATAACGACGCCCAGGGGGAACGAATAGCGGGGGGTCCCGACGAGCAGTACTTC.

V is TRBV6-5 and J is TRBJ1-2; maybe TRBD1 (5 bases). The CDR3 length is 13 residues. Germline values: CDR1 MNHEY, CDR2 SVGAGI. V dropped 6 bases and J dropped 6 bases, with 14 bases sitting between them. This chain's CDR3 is CASRVRRGDGYTF. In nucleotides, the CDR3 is TGTGCCAGCAGGGTGAGGCGGGGGGATGGCTACACCTTC.

CDR3 protein: CASRGIRNTGELFF. DNA of the CDR3: TGTGCCAGCCGGGGTATCCGTAACACCGGGGAGCTGTTTTTT. J is TRBJ2-2 and V is TRBV2; D may be TRBD2 (5 bases). The CDR3 runs 14 residues. V shed 8 bases and J shed 2 bases, with 12 bases lying between them. Germline V gene data show CDR1 as SNHLY and CDR2 as FYNNEI. Complete variable domain (other parts from reference TRBV2 and TRBJ2-2): EPEVTQTPSHQVTQMGQEVILRCVPISNHLYFYWYRQILGQKVEFLVSFYNNEISEKSEIFDDQFSVERPDGSNFTLKIRSTKLEDSAMYFCASRGIRNTGELFFGEGSRLTVL.

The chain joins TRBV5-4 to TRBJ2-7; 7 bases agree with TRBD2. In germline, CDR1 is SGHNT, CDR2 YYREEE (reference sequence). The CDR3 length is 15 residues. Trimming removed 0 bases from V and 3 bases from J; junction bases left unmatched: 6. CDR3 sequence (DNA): TGTGCCAGCAGCTTGGAGCTAGCGGCTAGCTACGAGCAGTACTTC. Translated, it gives CASSLELAASYEQYF. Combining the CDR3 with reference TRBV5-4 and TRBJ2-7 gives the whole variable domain ETGVTQSPTHLIKTRGQQVTLRCSSQSGHNTVSWYQQALGQGPQFIFQYYREEENGRGNFPPRFSGLQFPNYSSELNVNALELDDSALYLCASSLELAASYEQYFGPGTRLTVT.

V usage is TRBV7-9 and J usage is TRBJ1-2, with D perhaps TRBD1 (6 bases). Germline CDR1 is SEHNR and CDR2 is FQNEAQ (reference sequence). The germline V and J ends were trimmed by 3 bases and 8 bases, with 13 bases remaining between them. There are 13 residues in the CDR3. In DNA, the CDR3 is TGTGCCAGCAGCTTCCCCAGGGGTCGAGGCTACACCTTC. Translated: CASSFPRGRGYTF.

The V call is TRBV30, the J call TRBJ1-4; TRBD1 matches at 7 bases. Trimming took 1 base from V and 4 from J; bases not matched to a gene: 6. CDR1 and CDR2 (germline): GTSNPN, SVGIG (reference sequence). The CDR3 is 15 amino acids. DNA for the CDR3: TGTGCCTGGAGTGATCTGGGACAGCTTAATGAAAAACTGTTTTTT. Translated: CAWSDLGQLNEKLFF. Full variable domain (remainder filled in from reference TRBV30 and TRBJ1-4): SQTIHQWPATLVQPVGSPLSLECTVEGTSNPNLYWYRQAAGRGLQLLFYSVGIGQISSEVPQNLSASRPQDRQFILSSKKLLLSDSGFYLCAWSDLGQLNEKLFFGSGTQLSVL.

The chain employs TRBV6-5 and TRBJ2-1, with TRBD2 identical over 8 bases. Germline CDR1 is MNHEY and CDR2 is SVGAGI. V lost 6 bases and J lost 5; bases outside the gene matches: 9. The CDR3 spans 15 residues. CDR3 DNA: TGTGCCAGCAGGCTCAGCGGGAGTCGGGACAATGAGCAGTTCTTC. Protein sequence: CASRLSGSRDNEQFF.

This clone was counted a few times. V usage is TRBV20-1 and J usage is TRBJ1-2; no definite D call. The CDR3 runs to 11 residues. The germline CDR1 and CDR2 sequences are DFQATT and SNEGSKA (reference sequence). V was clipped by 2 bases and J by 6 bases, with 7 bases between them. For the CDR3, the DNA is TGCAGTGCTAGACGGGGTAATGGCTACACCTTC. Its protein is CSARRGNGYTF.

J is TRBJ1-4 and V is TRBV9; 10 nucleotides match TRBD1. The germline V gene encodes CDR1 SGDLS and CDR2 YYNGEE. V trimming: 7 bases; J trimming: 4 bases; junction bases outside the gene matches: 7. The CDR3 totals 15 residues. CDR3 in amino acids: CASRTGQGGNEKLFF. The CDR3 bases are TGTGCCAGCCGTACTGGACAGGGGGGTAATGAAAAACTGTTTTTT.